A selection of T cell receptor beta chains follows, all from one sample in a study of blood T cell repertoires in COVID-19. TCRdb's copy holds only in-frame clones and misses some; the assay was immunoSEQ multiplex PCR. The sample has 95,000 to 150,000 clones; roughly 85% are singletons. The sequenced sample consisted of peripheral blood. The source of these receptors is a man in his forties with acute or convalescent COVID-19. Both conserved end residues are part of each CDR3. Fields, in order: J gene, D gene, clone size, V gene, CDR3 DNA, CDR3 protein. D genes are given only for firm matches. Clone size is stated in some rows and not others, as once, few, many or a class when expanded.

TRBJ2-1,TRBD1,NA,TRBV11-2,TGTGCCAGCAGCAGTCAGGGGGCGAGCTACAATGAGCAGTTCTTC,CASSSQGASYNEQFF
TRBJ1-6,NA,NA,TRBV7-9,TGTGCCAGCAGCTACGGGACTGCAGACGGTTCACCCCTCCACTTT,CASSYGTADGSPLHF
TRBJ2-5,TRBD2,NA,TRBV5-4,TGTGCCAGCAGCTTGGGCACTAGCGGGAGAGGAGAGACCCAGTACTTC,CASSLGTSGRGETQYF
TRBJ2-1,TRBD2,NA,TRBV6-2/TRBV6-3,TGTGCCAGCAGTTTCCCTAGCGGGGGGCACAATGAGCAGTTCTTC,CASSFPSGGHNEQFF
TRBJ2-1,NA,NA,TRBV9,TGTGCCAGCAGCCGTCCCGAGGGCCGGAATGAGCAGTTCTTC,CASSRPEGRNEQFF
TRBJ1-1,NA,NA,TRBV6-6,TGTGCCAGCAGTTACTCTGCAGGGCTGCGCACTGAAGCTTTCTTT,CASSYSAGLRTEAFF
TRBJ1-2,TRBD1,NA,TRBV6-2/TRBV6-3,TGTGCCAGCAGTTGGGACAGGGAAATGGGCTACACCTTC,CASSWDREMGYTF
TRBJ1-2,NA,once,TRBV24-1,TGTGCCACCATCCCCTCCCGGGGGAGCAACTATGGCTACACCTTC,CATIPSRGSNYGYTF
TRBJ1-6,TRBD1,few,TRBV5-6,TGTGCCAGCAGCTTCGTGTCAGGGGGCGTAAATTCACCCCTCCACTTT,CASSFVSGGVNSPLHF
TRBJ1-5,TRBD1,NA,TRBV12-5,TGTGCTAGTGCCCCACAGGGGGTGGGTCAGCCCCAGCATTTT,CASAPQGVGQPQHF
TRBJ1-3,NA,NA,TRBV2,TGTGCCAGCAGTCTCCCCGGAAACACCATATATTTT,CASSLPGNTIYF
TRBJ1-4,NA,NA,TRBV4-2,TGTGCCAGCAGCCAGGGACTCAACCAGGGTGGAGCTAATGAAAAACTGTTTTTT,CASSQGLNQGGANEKLFF
TRBJ2-7,TRBD1,NA,TRBV5-4,TGTGCCAGCAGGCCCGGGACAGGCTACGAGCAGTACTTC,CASRPGTGYEQYF
TRBJ2-7,TRBD2,once,TRBV5-4,TGTGCCAGCAGCTTGTTCGGGGGGGAAGGGGAGCAGTACTTC,CASSLFGGEGEQYF
TRBJ2-2,TRBD1,NA,TRBV5-6,TGTGCCAGCAGCAGACAGGGGAGCCCCGGGGAGCTGTTTTTT,CASSRQGSPGELFF
TRBJ1-6,NA,NA,TRBV11-3,TGTGCCAGCAGCTTAGATCCTAGGGACAATCCAAAGTGGAATAATTCACCCCTCCACTTT,CASSLDPRDNPKWNNSPLHF
TRBJ2-5,NA,NA,TRBV7-8,TGTGCCAGCAGTCCTAAGGATCAGGTCCAAGAGACCCAGTACTTC,CASSPKDQVQETQYF
TRBJ2-3,TRBD2,NA,TRBV2,TGTGCCACCCCCCCAGAGGGACTAGCGGGAGGGGGCACAGATACGCAGTATTTT,CATPPEGLAGGGTDTQYF
TRBJ2-2,TRBD2,few,TRBV7-2,TGTGCCAGCAGCTCCTCACTACTAGCGGGGCAGGTCGGGGAGCTGTTTTTT,CASSSSLLAGQVGELFF
TRBJ1-2,NA,NA,TRBV5-1,TGCGCCAGCAGCTTGGAGGGGTTGACTGGCTACACCTTC,CASSLEGLTGYTF
TRBJ1-4,NA,NA,TRBV5-1,TGCGCCAGCCGGCTCGGGGATAATGAAAAACTGTTTTTT,CASRLGDNEKLFF
TRBJ1-1,NA,NA,TRBV4-3,TGCGCCAGCAGCCAAGATCTCATAGGAACTTGGAGTGCCACTGAAGCTTTCTTT,CASSQDLIGTWSATEAFF
TRBJ1-3,NA,NA,TRBV3-1/TRBV3-2,TGTGCCAGCCGAGCCCCCTCTGGAAACACCATATATTTT,CASRAPSGNTIYF
TRBJ1-6,NA,once,TRBV6-4,TGTGCCAGCAGCCCTACCGGAGGGCTCAATAATTCACCCCTCCACTTT,CASSPTGGLNNSPLHF
TRBJ1-2,NA,NA,TRBV6-5,TGTGCCAGCAGTTACTCGAGAGGGCGGGGTGGCTACACCTTC,CASSYSRGRGGYTF
TRBJ2-1,TRBD1,NA,TRBV5-1,TGCGCCAGCAGCTTTCTGTTACCGGGACAGGGGTTAGGTGAGCAGTTCTTC,CASSFLLPGQGLGEQFF
TRBJ2-6,TRBD2,NA,TRBV4-2,TGTGCCAGCAGCCAAGATGCGGCGGGAGGCCCGAGCTCTGGGGCCAACGTCCTGACTTTC,CASSQDAAGGPSSGANVLTF
TRBJ1-3,NA,NA,TRBV5-4,TGTGCCAGCAGCGTCGACATACATGGAAACACCATATATTTT,CASSVDIHGNTIYF
TRBJ2-1,TRBD2,NA,TRBV15,TGTGCCACCAGCAGCCCGGGACTAGCGTCCTCCTACAATGAGCAGTTCTTC,CATSSPGLASSYNEQFF
TRBJ1-6,NA,NA,TRBV3-1/TRBV3-2,TGTGCCAGCAGCCAGGACCAGCCGCACGGGGGTTCACCCCTCCACTTT,CASSQDQPHGGSPLHF
TRBJ1-2,TRBD1,NA,TRBV4-3,TGCGCCAGCAGCCATTTAACAGGGGGCGGGTATGGCTACACCTTC,CASSHLTGGGYGYTF
TRBJ2-7,TRBD1,NA,TRBV13,TGTGCCAGCACCCTTGGGACAGCCTACGAGCAGTACTTC,CASTLGTAYEQYF
TRBJ2-5,NA,NA,TRBV30,TGTGCCTGGGCCTATGGGAGGGAGACCCAGTACTTC,CAWAYGRETQYF
TRBJ1-6,NA,NA,TRBV5-4,TGTGCCAGCAGCCTTGCCGGGACAAGGAATTCACCCCTCCACTTT,CASSLAGTRNSPLHF
TRBJ2-1,NA,NA,TRBV10-3,TGTGCCATCAGTCCGCAGGGTGGTTTCAACAATGAGCAGTTCTTC,CAISPQGGFNNEQFF
TRBJ2-2,TRBD2,NA,TRBV11-3,TGTGCCAGCAGCTTGACTAGCAGCACCGGGGAGCTGTTTTTT,CASSLTSSTGELFF
TRBJ2-5,TRBD1,NA,TRBV4-3,TGCGCCAGCAGCCAAGGACAGGGGAAAGAGACCCAGTACTTC,CASSQGQGKETQYF
TRBJ2-7,TRBD1,NA,TRBV5-1,TGCGCCAGCAGCCGTGGACAGGGGCAGACCTACGAGCAGTACTTC,CASSRGQGQTYEQYF
TRBJ2-4,NA,NA,TRBV13,TGTGCCAGCAGCCTAAGATCCACTCTAAACATTCAGTACTTC,CASSLRSTLNIQYF
TRBJ2-3,NA,NA,TRBV6-5,TGTGCCAGCACCCTCCCCGAAGCGGTGACAGATACGCAGTATTTT,CASTLPEAVTDTQYF
TRBJ2-1,TRBD2,NA,TRBV14,TGTGCCAGCAGCCAATTACTAGCGGGAGTAGAGCAGTTCTTC,CASSQLLAGVEQFF
TRBJ1-5,NA,once,TRBV19,TGTGCCAGTAGTTCAGGGCTTCGAGGAAGCAATCAGCCCCAGCATTTT,CASSSGLRGSNQPQHF
TRBJ2-5,NA,NA,TRBV19,TGTGCCAGTAGTACCCTTACGGGCGGTCGGGGGACCCAGTACTTC,CASSTLTGGRGTQYF
TRBJ2-1,NA,NA,TRBV5-1,TGCGCCAGCAGCTTTGGGGCAGGAATGTTGATCGATGAGCAGTTCTTC,CASSFGAGMLIDEQFF
TRBJ2-3,NA,NA,TRBV3-1/TRBV3-2,TGTGCCAGCAGCCTCCAAGGGGGGGCCGACACAGATACGCAGTATTTT,CASSLQGGADTDTQYF
TRBJ1-6,NA,NA,TRBV19,TGTGCCAGTAGTACGGACAGAGCATCACCCCTCCACTTT,CASSTDRASPLHF
TRBJ1-3,NA,NA,TRBV3-1/TRBV3-2,TGTGCCAGCAGCCCCAGGGTTTCTGGAAACACCATATATTTT,CASSPRVSGNTIYF
TRBJ2-2,NA,NA,TRBV5-1,TGCGCCAGCAGCTTGACAATCGGGACACCGAACACCGGGGAGCTGTTTTTT,CASSLTIGTPNTGELFF
TRBJ2-5,NA,NA,TRBV5-1,TGCGCCAGCAGCTCACAAGAGACCCAGTACTTC,CASSSQETQYF
TRBJ1-2,TRBD1,NA,TRBV10-3,TGTGCCATCGGAGCCGGGACAGGGGGCGGTTTAGGGATCCGCTACACCTTC,CAIGAGTGGGLGIRYTF
TRBJ1-4,NA,once,TRBV19,TGTGCCAGTAGCCAATCAAGTAATGCGGAACTGTTTTTT,CASSQSSNAELFF